A selection of T cell receptor beta chains follows, all from one sample in a study of identical twins. Via MiXCR, TCRdb re-called the 5' RACE reads, giving one row per CDR3 protein. This sample has under 250,000 distinct CDR3 sequences, with 7.5% found just once. These same data were also listed under a study on yellow fever vaccine responses in identical twins.

Input material: memory (CD45RO+) T cells sorted from blood. The receptor set was obtained from a woman aged 18-29 years in good health. The CDR3 runs from the conserved cysteine through the conserved F or W. The D gene is left open where the match is weak. Size is omitted from some rows. Given values are once, few, many or a class for expanded clones.

j_call,v_call,clone_size,d_call,cdr3_aa,cdr3_nt
TRBJ2-3,TRBV9,few,TRBD2,CASSVVASGGVDTQYF,TGTGCCAGCAGCGTAGTGGCTAGCGGGGGGGTAGATACGCAGTATTTT
TRBJ2-7,TRBV6-1,-,TRBD2,CASTRLAGTPYEQYF,TGTGCCAGCACCCGACTAGCGGGAACTCCCTACGAGCAGTACTTC
TRBJ2-3,TRBV4-2,many,TRBD2,CASSQDYAPGLASSLSTDTQYF,TGTGCCAGCAGCCAAGATTACGCACCGGGACTAGCGTCATCCCTAAGCACAGATACGCAGTATTTT
TRBJ2-2,TRBV11-2,-,TRBD1,CASSQQGATNTGELFF,TGTGCCAGCAGCCAACAGGGGGCGACGAACACCGGGGAGCTGTTTTTT
TRBJ2-7,TRBV29-1,few,TRBD1,CSVGRDRAYEQYF,TGCAGCGTTGGAAGGGACAGAGCCTACGAGCAGTACTTC
TRBJ2-1,TRBV5-1,few,TRBD1,CASSLVQGVRNEQFF,TGCGCCAGCAGCTTGGTCCAGGGGGTTAGAAATGAGCAGTTCTTC
TRBJ2-2,TRBV6-5,few,TRBD1,CASSYSTGGEAGELFF,TGTGCCAGCAGTTACTCAACAGGGGGCGAGGCCGGGGAGCTGTTTTTT
TRBJ2-6,TRBV27,few,-,CASRITGYGANVLTF,TGTGCCAGCAGAATTACAGGGTACGGGGCCAACGTCCTGACTTTC
TRBJ1-5,TRBV2,-,-,CASSVVGGPDRPQHF,TGTGCCAGCAGTGTCGTGGGGGGCCCGGATCGCCCCCAGCATTTT
TRBJ1-4,TRBV24-1,-,TRBD1,CATSDRTGATTNEKLFF,TGTGCCACCAGTGATCGGACAGGGGCTACAACTAATGAAAAACTGTTTTTT
TRBJ2-1,TRBV7-2,many,TRBD1,CASSLSGQLYNEQFF,TGTGCCAGCAGCTTATCGGGACAGCTATACAATGAGCAGTTCTTC
TRBJ1-5,TRBV12-3/TRBV12-4,few,-,CASSPNLGGQPQHF,TGTGCCAGCAGCCCTAATTTGGGTGGTCAGCCCCAGCATTTT
TRBJ2-1,TRBV19,many,TRBD2,CASSRTSGNYNEQFF,TGTGCCAGTAGTAGGACTAGCGGGAACTACAATGAGCAGTTCTTC
TRBJ2-3,TRBV7-8,few,TRBD2,CASSPRGGGRGGPDTQYF,TGTGCCAGCAGCCCTAGAGGTGGCGGGAGGGGGGGCCCAGATACGCAGTATTTT
TRBJ2-5,TRBV28,few,-,CASSSGQYQETQYF,TGTGCCAGCAGTTCGGGACAATACCAAGAGACCCAGTACTTC
TRBJ2-1,TRBV10-3,few,-,CAIRGTDSYNEQFF,TGTGCCATCAGGGGCACGGACTCCTACAATGAGCAGTTCTTC
TRBJ2-5,TRBV7-2,-,TRBD2,CASSFSQAGGETQYF,TGTGCCAGCAGCTTCTCCCAAGCGGGAGGCGAGACCCAGTACTTC
TRBJ2-7,TRBV12-5,few,TRBD1,CASGWVGGLRGRRGEQYF,TGTGCTAGTGGTTGGGTAGGGGGTTTGAGGGGGCGACGGGGTGAGCAGTACTTC
TRBJ2-5,TRBV12-3/TRBV12-4,few,-,CASSLAGIPLQETQYF,TGTGCCAGCAGTTTAGCGGGGATTCCCCTCCAAGAGACCCAGTACTTC
TRBJ2-2,TRBV18,few,TRBD1,CASSPPGQGVGTGELFF,TGTGCCAGCTCACCACCGGGACAGGGGGTCGGCACCGGGGAGCTGTTTTTT